Following are 27 T cell receptor beta chains from one sample sequenced in a study of cytomegalovirus exposure and HLA in healthy donors. A multiplex PCR was run with 60 Vbeta primers and 13 Jbeta primers. The table came from immunoSEQ multiplex PCR; TCRdb's copy has only in-frame clones and leaves some out. The table includes 150,000 to 200,000 clones, around 80% detected once. Material: PBMCs. The receptors were gathered from a woman in her 50s in good health and CMV-seropositive.

This chain connects TRBV18 to TRBJ2-7; 12 bases map to TRBD2. The junction had 6 bases not matched to a gene; V was cut back by 5 bases and J by 1 base. The CDR3 consists of 16 residues. Germline CDR1 reads KGHSH; CDR2 reads LQKENI. The CDR3 reads CASSTASGGGSYEQYF. CDR3 bases: TGTGCCAGCTCAACCGCTAGCGGGGGGGGGTCCTACGAGCAGTACTTC.

This clone was observed a handful of times. The chain joins TRBV5-4 to TRBJ2-7; 10 nucleotides align to TRBD2. Germline V gene sequence: CDR1 SGHNT, CDR2 YYREEE (reference sequence). The CDR3 spans 17 residues. V was clipped by 5 bases and J by 1 base; unmatched bases: 12. The CDR3 here is CASRRYSVAGGSYEQYF. The DNA for the CDR3 is TGTGCCAGCAGGCGTTACTCGGTAGCGGGGGGATCCTACGAGCAGTACTTC.

This chain connects TRBV7-8 to TRBJ1-5, with 10 bases that match TRBD1. Trimming cost V 1 base and J 9 bases; bases outside gene matches: 6. Germline V gives CDR1 SGHVS, CDR2 FQNEAQ. The CDR3 runs to 15 residues. The CDR3 DNA follows: TGTGCCAGCAGCTTAGGGACAGGGGGAAATGGGCCCCAGCATTTT. It translates to CASSLGTGGNGPQHF.

A single count supports this clone. The CDR3 protein is CASSDRTVNSPLHF. In DNA, the CDR3 is TGTGCCAGCAGTGACAGGACAGTGAATTCACCCCTCCACTTT. V and J are TRBV6-6 and TRBJ1-6, with a tentative D call TRBD1 (6 bases). CDR1 and CDR2 (germline): MNHNY, SVGAGI (reference sequence). CDR3 length: 14 amino acids. The V gene lost 5 bases and the J gene lost 7 bases, with 12 bases spanning the gap.

The count of this clone is one. The chain employs TRBV7-9 and TRBJ1-1; D remains ambiguous. Germline V gives CDR1 SEHNR, CDR2 FQNEAQ (reference sequence). Trimming removed 8 bases at V and 6 bases at J, with 4 bases between. The length of the CDR3 is 9 residues. The CDR3 DNA follows: TGTGCCAGCGGGCCTGAAGCTTTCTTT. As protein: CASGPEAFF.

The genes are TRBV30 and TRBJ1-5, with 7 nucleotides matching TRBD1. CDR1 and CDR2 from the germline V gene are GTSNPN and SVGIG (reference sequence). The CDR3 covers 13 residues. With V trimmed by 3 bases and J by 4 bases, 3 bases remained unmatched. The CDR3 DNA follows: TGTGCCTGGAGCAGGACAGGAAATCAGCCCCAGCATTTT. Encoded protein: CAWSRTGNQPQHF.

J is TRBJ2-1 and V is TRBV4-1, with D tentatively TRBD2 (6 bases). The CDR3 has 12 residues. CDR1 is MGHRA and CDR2 is YSYEKL in the germline V gene. The V end was cut by 4 bases, the J end by 9 bases, with 10 bases between. The CDR3 DNA is TGCGCCAGCAGCCGCCGGGGAGGTGAGCAGTTCTTC. Translation: CASSRRGGEQFF.

The rearrangement uses TRBV29-1 and TRBJ2-5; D is ambiguous. The ends were cut back, 7 bases at V and 5 bases at J, with 11 bases in the middle. CDR1 is SQVTM, CDR2 ANQGSEA, per germline. This CDR3 spans 11 amino acids. CDR3 loop: CSAETGETQYF. The CDR3, as DNA: TGCAGCGCAGAAACCGGGGAGACCCAGTACTTC.

The rearrangement joins TRBV7-2 to TRBJ2-5; the match to TRBD2 covers 10 bases. V lost 1 base and J lost 7; bases outside the gene matches: 12. The CDR3 is 17 amino acids. Germline CDR1 SGHTA, CDR2 FQGNSA. The CDR3 protein is CASSLGTSGSGAVTQYF. CDR3 in DNA: TGTGCCAGCAGCTTAGGGACTAGCGGCTCAGGGGCGGTGACCCAGTACTTC.

Comments on this clone: Other DNA sequences within the sample encode an identical CDR3. The genes are TRBV19 and TRBJ2-7; 7 nucleotides agree with TRBD1. Per the germline V gene, CDR1 is LNHDA and CDR2 is SQIVND (reference sequence). The CDR3 has 15 residues. Trimming removed 1 base from V and 2 bases from J; junction bases left unmatched: 5. The CDR3 region is CASSIARQGAYEQYF. The CDR3 DNA sequence: TGTGCCAGTAGTATAGCTAGACAGGGAGCCTACGAGCAGTACTTC.

This clone was observed a few times. The V call is TRBV5-8, the J call TRBJ2-7; weak D call: TRBD2 (6 bases). Trimming left V 4 bases short and J 3 bases short, with 14 bases between. CDR3 size: 14 residues. CDR1 is SGHTS and CDR2 is YDEGEE in the germline V gene. The CDR3 DNA is TGTGCCAGCAGCCGCGGTCTAGCGAGCTACGAGCAGTACTTC. This translates into CASSRGLASYEQYF.

The CDR3 sequence is CASSRGDRESGELFF. CDR3 coding DNA: TGTGCCAGCAGTAGGGGCGACAGGGAAAGCGGGGAGCTGTTTTTT. The gene calls are TRBV6-5 and TRBJ2-2; 7 nucleotides line up with TRBD1. This CDR3 region has 15 residues. The ends lost 5 bases at V and 7 bases at J; junction bases unmatched: 10. The V gene's germline CDR1 is MNHEY and CDR2 SVGAGI.

The chain has TRBV19 and TRBJ1-5; D remains unclear. This CDR3 has 15 residues. Germline loops: CDR1 LNHDA, CDR2 SQIVND (reference sequence). Trimming pared 10 bases from V and 3 bases from J, leaving 19 bases between. The CDR3 loop is CATSSVRGFNQPQHF. Written as DNA, the CDR3 is TGTGCCACTTCTTCGGTTCGAGGGTTCAATCAGCCCCAGCATTTT.

The J gene is TRBJ2-7, the V gene TRBV29-1; D remains ambiguous. With 7 bases removed from V and 3 bases from J, the gap between germline ends came to 10 bases. The CDR3 is 11 residues long. Germline CDR1 SQVTM, CDR2 ANQGSEA. In DNA form, the CDR3 reads TGCAGCGCCCTCCCGGGCTACGAGCAGTACTTC. Its protein product is CSALPGYEQYF.

CDR3 amino acids: CAAGQGGTMHEAFF. The CDR3 bases are TGTGCCGCAGGACAGGGGGGAACGATGCATGAAGCTTTCTTT. This chain uses TRBV28 with TRBJ1-1; 10 nucleotides agree with TRBD1. Looked up from germline, CDR1 is MDHEN and CDR2 is SYDVKM. Germline trimming cut 11 bases from V and 7 bases from J; bases unmatched to any gene: 13. The CDR3 sequence is 14 residues long.

V is TRBV7-2 and J is TRBJ2-1; D perhaps matches TRBD1 (5 bases). Trimming took off 7 bases at V and 1 base at J, with 23 bases between the two ends. CDR3 size: 18 residues. Germline V gene sequence: CDR1 SGHTA, CDR2 FQGNSA. Here the CDR3 reads CASISMGFGRESYNEQFF. CDR3 nucleotide sequence: TGTGCCAGCATCTCAATGGGTTTCGGCAGGGAATCCTACAATGAGCAGTTCTTC.

The V call is TRBV27, the J call TRBJ1-6; 9 positions match TRBD1. Germline CDR1 reads MNHEY; CDR2 reads SMNVEV (reference sequence). CDR3 length equals 16 residues. J gave up 10 bases and V 6 bases, and 13 bases lay outside the gene matches. This CDR3 is CASSWGYDRGNSPLHF. The CDR3 DNA reads as TGTGCCAGCAGCTGGGGGTATGACAGGGGGAACTCACCCCTCCACTTT.

This clone occurred once. The sample contains more than one DNA sequence encoding this CDR3. V gene TRBV7-2 combines with J gene TRBJ2-7, with D maybe TRBD1 (6 bases). Per germline, CDR1 SGHTA and CDR2 FQGNSA. V lost 5 bases and J lost 1, with 12 bases in between. The CDR3 spans 14 residues. DNA for the CDR3: TGTGCCAGCAGCCCCCAGGGGCGTTCCTACGAGCAGTACTTC. It yields the protein CASSPQGRSYEQYF.

The CDR3 reads CASSPRRGDNQPQHF. As DNA, the CDR3 is TGTGCCAGCAGCCCTCGGAGGGGCGACAATCAGCCCCAGCATTTT. V and J are TRBV7-8 and TRBJ1-5; a weak D match, TRBD1 (5 bases). This CDR3 contains 15 residues. Germline V lookup: CDR1 SGHVS, CDR2 FQNEAQ. Between the trimmed V and J ends, which lost 5 bases and 3 bases, there was a span of 14 bases.

V is TRBV14 and J is TRBJ2-1; maybe TRBD2 (5 bases). With 8 bases removed from V and 3 bases from J, the gap between germline ends came to 5 bases. This CDR3 comprises 11 residues. The germline V gene encodes CDR1 SGHDN and CDR2 FVKESK. CDR3 DNA sequence: TGTGCCAGCGCGGGCTACAATGAGCAGTTCTTC. Translation: CASAGYNEQFF.

The chain couples TRBV27 to TRBJ2-7; D remains unclear. The CDR3 consists of 11 residues. Trimming left V 4 bases short and J 2 bases short, with 3 bases between. Per the germline V gene, CDR1 is MNHEY and CDR2 is SMNVEV (reference sequence). CDR3 in amino acids: CASSSAYEQYF. The CDR3 coding sequence is TGTGCCAGCAGTTCGGCCTACGAGCAGTACTTC.

The chain couples TRBV5-1 to TRBJ2-1; 7 positions agree with TRBD2. From germline, CDR1 is SGHRS and CDR2 YFSETQ. The CDR3 has 16 residues. Trimming took 0 bases from V and 3 from J; bases not matched to a gene: 6. The CDR3 is CASSLGVRTSYNEQFF. CDR3 bases: TGCGCCAGCAGCTTGGGGGTACGGACTAGCTACAATGAGCAGTTCTTC.

CDR3 bases: TGTGCCAGCAGTGATGGGACAGGGATTTCCTATGGCTACACCTTC. The encoded protein is CASSDGTGISYGYTF. The rearrangement joins TRBV25-1 to TRBJ1-2; 9 bases fit TRBD1. Trimming took 3 bases from V and 4 from J; bases not matched to a gene: 6. CDR1 MGHDK and CDR2 SYGVNS come from the germline V gene. CDR3 length equals 15 residues.

This clone was seen just once. The V call is TRBV19, the J call TRBJ1-5; 12 bases align to TRBD1. This CDR3 has 16 residues. V lost 7 bases to trimming and J lost 9 bases; unmatched junction nucleotides: 13. CDR1 is LNHDA and CDR2 is SQIVND in the germline V gene (reference sequence). The CDR3 sequence is CASTYTGTGGGWPQHF. DNA for the CDR3: TGTGCCAGTACCTATACCGGGACAGGGGGCGGCTGGCCCCAGCATTTT. Variable domain in full (rest from reference TRBV19 and TRBJ1-5): DGGITQSPKYLFRKEGQNVTLSCEQNLNHDAMYWYRQDPGQGLRLIYYSQIVNDFQKGDIAEGYSVSREKKESFPLTVTSAQKNPTAFYLCASTYTGTGGGWPQHFGDGTRLSIL.

The CDR3 coding sequence is TGTGCCAGCAGCTTACCCCGAGAGACCCAGTACTTC. Protein sequence: CASSLPRETQYF. The V and J genes are TRBV7-6 and TRBJ2-5; D gene uncertain. Deletions cut 2 bases from V and 4 bases from J, with 5 bases between. Germline CDR1 is SGHVS and CDR2 is FNYEAQ. The CDR3 loop spans 12 amino acids.

The chain employs TRBV6-4 and TRBJ2-6; 10 bases match TRBD1. The CDR3 is made up of 17 amino acids. With V trimmed by 4 bases and J by 0 bases, 3 bases remained unmatched. Germline CDR1 and CDR2: MRHNA and SNTAGT. DNA for the CDR3: TGTGCCAGCAGTGCCGGGACAGGGGACTCTGGGGCCAACGTCCTGACTTTC. As protein: CASSAGTGDSGANVLTF.

The chain recombines TRBV30 with TRBJ1-5; weak D call: TRBD1 (5 bases). Trimming left V 3 bases short and J 11 bases short, with 17 bases between. Germline V gene sequence: CDR1 GTSNPN, CDR2 SVGIG (reference sequence). This CDR3 contains 13 residues. CDR3 amino acids: CAWRALGGRTQHF. Written as DNA, the CDR3 is TGTGCCTGGAGGGCCCTCGGGGGTAGGACCCAGCATTTT.